Listed below are T cell receptor beta chains from one sample, sequenced in a study of neoadjuvant anti-PD-1 for oral cavity cancer. The method was immunoSEQ multiplex PCR; TCRdb's version includes in-frame clones alone and lacks a portion of them. There are 5,500 to 8,000 clones in the sample; nearly 45% occur only once, and 25% lies in the top ten. The material was tumor tissue, obtained before nivolumab (anti-PD-1) treatment. These receptors were obtained from a person aged 35 to 85 with oral cavity squamous cell carcinoma. CDR3s include the opening cysteine and the closing phenylalanine or tryptophan. D genes are given only for firm matches. The listing skips clone size in some rows; elsewhere it reads once, few, many or a size class.

.,TRBV11-2,TRBD2,TRBJ2-3,TGTGCCAGCAGCAATCCTTCTAGCGGGGGCATGACAGATACGCAGTATTTT,CASSNPSSGGMTDTQYF
.,TRBV18,.,TRBJ2-6,TGTGCCAGCTCACCAAGTCTAACTGGCTCTGGGGCCAACGTCCTGACTTTC,CASSPSLTGSGANVLTF
.,TRBV6-5,TRBD1,TRBJ1-2,TGTGCCAGCAGTTACGACAGGGTGGGAGGGGCCTATGGCTACACCTTC,CASSYDRVGGAYGYTF
.,TRBV6-1,.,TRBJ2-5,TGTGCCAGCAGTTTGTCCAGCGAGGGAGAGACCCAGTACTTC,CASSLSSEGETQYF
.,TRBV6-5,.,TRBJ2-7,TGTGCCAGCTCCCTAGGGAGGCGGCTGTCCTACGAGCAGTACTTC,CASSLGRRLSYEQYF
.,TRBV4-3,TRBD2,TRBJ2-3,TGCGCCAGCAGCCAAGCCATAGCGGGGGGCCGGGTCAATACGCAGTATTTT,CASSQAIAGGRVNTQYF
.,TRBV10-3,.,TRBJ2-2,TGTGCCATCAGTGAGTCCCCGCTCACCGGGGAGCTGTTTTTT,CAISESPLTGELFF
.,TRBV6-1,.,TRBJ2-7,TGTGCCACCTCGTCTGGATGGTACGAGCAGTACTTC,CATSSGWYEQYF
.,TRBV9,TRBD2,TRBJ2-5,TGTGCCAGCAGCGAGGGAGCGGGGATAACCCAAGAGACCCAGTACTTC,CASSEGAGITQETQYF
few,TRBV6-6,TRBD1,TRBJ1-5,TGTGCCAGCAGCGGACAGGGGAAGAATCAGCCCCAGCATTTT,CASSGQGKNQPQHF
.,TRBV7-2,.,TRBJ1-2,TGTGCCAGCAGCCTATCCTTGGATAACTATGGCTACACCTTC,CASSLSLDNYGYTF
.,TRBV6-7,TRBD1,TRBJ2-7,TGTGCCAGCAACGGACAGGGGCGGAACGAGCAGTACTTC,CASNGQGRNEQYF
.,TRBV6-6,.,TRBJ2-5,TGTGCCATCAGTGAGGAGGAGACCCAGTACTTC,CAISEEETQYF
medium-sized,TRBV19,.,TRBJ1-1,TGTGCCAGTGTGGACCCATACCTCAGAAGGGACACTGAAGCTTTCTTT,CASVDPYLRRDTEAFF
.,TRBV11-2,.,TRBJ2-7,TGTGCCAGCAGCTTAGACGGATCCAAACTGAACGAGCAGTACTTC,CASSLDGSKLNEQYF
.,TRBV7-9,TRBD1,TRBJ2-1,TGTGCCAGCAGCCCGCCCCAGGGACAGGGGAATGAGCAGTTCTTC,CASSPPQGQGNEQFF
.,TRBV6-1,.,TRBJ1-5,TGTGCCAGCAGTGAAGCTATGGAGAATCAGCCCCAGCATTTT,CASSEAMENQPQHF
.,TRBV19,TRBD1,TRBJ1-1,TGTGCCAGTAGGACAGGGGGCCTGAACACTGAAGCTTTCTTT,CASRTGGLNTEAFF
.,TRBV5-5,TRBD2,TRBJ2-3,TGTGCCAGCAGCTTGGGGGAGCGGGGGGAGAGAGATACGCAGTATTTT,CASSLGERGERDTQYF
.,TRBV7-9,TRBD1,TRBJ1-1,TGTGCCAGCAGCTTAGGTACAGGGGTTACTGAAGCTTTCTTT,CASSLGTGVTEAFF
.,TRBV28,.,TRBJ1-5,TGTGCCAGCAGTTTAGGCCCGGTCGAGAATCAGCCCCAGCATTTT,CASSLGPVENQPQHF
.,TRBV5-1,TRBD2,TRBJ2-5,TGCGCCAGCAGCTATGAGACTAGCGGGGTACCTCAAGAGACCCAGTACTTC,CASSYETSGVPQETQYF
few,TRBV6-6,.,TRBJ1-2,TGTGCCAGCAGTTACTCGAATACAGTCAACGGCTACACCTTC,CASSYSNTVNGYTF
.,TRBV9,.,TRBJ2-3,TGTGCCAGCAGCGTAGAGGGGCGCAGCACAGATACGCAGTATTTT,CASSVEGRSTDTQYF
few,TRBV9,.,TRBJ2-2,TGTGCCAGCAGCCCCCGGGGTAGTTCTTCCACCGGGGAGCTGTTTTTT,CASSPRGSSSTGELFF